The present entry profiles one TCR beta chain with its context. The target of this receptor is not known. Base qualities are not at hand, and no much larger clone is one base apart. The source of the sample is a study of shared clonotypes between healthy human individuals (dated by TCRdb to 2020 to 2021). For the wider study: Three men and a couple of women, aged 18 to 49 years, made up the cohort. Per donor, three plates each were used for CD4 naive and CD4 memory, two for CD8 naive, and one for CD8 memory. Blood TCR repertoires of four to six healthy adults were deeply sequenced to estimate repertoire size and the extent of clonotype sharing between individuals. To increase sequencing depth and limit assay-specific biases, TCR repertoire library preparation and sequencing were carried out by different laboratories using diverse techniques. Leukapheresis yielded between about 0.85 and 10 billion PBMCs per donor.

For CDR1 and CDR2, the germline V gene (reference sequence) lists WNHNN and SYGVQD. The CDR3 has 12 amino acids, counting the end cysteine and phenylalanine. Here the CDR3 DNA is all that survives: 36 bases in frame from base 1. TCR CDR3 regions were amplified from genomic DNA by multiplex PCR using the deep immunoSEQ assay. Extracted genomic DNA from each cell subset was distributed evenly across all wells of several immunoSEQ 96-well plates, and each plate was treated as a replicate. Each replicate PCR for sorted subsets received about 210 ng genomic DNA, equal to some 32,000 T cell genomes. The purified libraries were quantified using a Qubit 3.0 fluorometer, sized with a Bioanalyzer 2100, and then quantified again using the KAPA Library Quantification kit. Every immunoSEQ 96-well plate was sequenced on a dedicated single-read 150-cycle Illumina NextSeq 550 flow cell. As for how the authors treated the data: Because the immunoSEQ output included only junctional sequences and no quality scores, the filtering could not be the same as the filtering used for full-length reads. To assign V/J genes and CDR3, sequences were annotated against IMGT germline references using PyIR, a Python wrapper for IgBLAST v1.9. Reads were removed for weak V/J assignments (E-value above 1e-6), missing CDR3, stop codons, out-of-frame junctions, or ambiguous translated residues. A V3J clonotype was defined by an identical inferred V gene, J gene, and CDR3 amino acid sequence. To compute the percentage overlap between repertoires, the number of shared unique clonotypes was divided by the size of the smaller repertoire. RTK rarefaction, the Chao1 estimator, and Recon v2.1 estimates of unobserved clonotypes were used to assess repertoire richness. Generation probabilities were computed with OLGA for all TCRbeta clonotypes obtained by the gDNA method from a few donors. TCRdb's version of the immuneACCESS table is confined to in-frame rearrangements and falls short of the full clone set. An unresolved V gene accounts for under half of the shortfall where checked; the remainder is of unknown origin. From that table come the V and J calls and clone size; the DNA was used to work out D and trimming. Present in this sample are hundreds of thousands of clones, 90% to 95% of which were seen just once. Over 0.1% of the sample rests with the top ten.

Overall results and qualifications from the work: Sampling was restricted to blood, and TCR repertoires in tissues likely differ from the TCR repertoires found in blood. Incomplete sequencing was indicated by rarefaction of sorted-subset datasets, despite the large sequencing depth. Across a handful of donors, 4.5% to 6.5% of naive CD4, 3.5% of naive CD8, under 2.5% of memory CD4, and under 0.45% of memory CD8 clonotypes were shared. The genetic and exposure-history diversity represented was limited by the small number of donors. Clonotypes shared by all four sorted-subset donors showed higher generation probabilities than non-shared clonotypes. Estimated clonotype richness was generally larger for naive than for memory subsets. Pairwise subsampling led to the expectation that sequencing depth would affect the degree of clonotype sharing among donors.

CD8 naive samples were CD45RO-negative cells positively selected for CCR7, giving a CD45RA+CCR7+ population that excluded TemRA cells. The donors were healthy, HIV-negative adults who had no recently reported acute infections or vaccinations. Every donor was a Caucasian adult living in Nashville, Tennessee, USA. After blood collection by leukapheresis, PBMCs were isolated using Ficoll-Histopaque density gradient centrifugation and then cryopreserved in the vapor phase of liquid nitrogen. Purity and quantity of every magnetically sorted T cell population were checked by analytical flow cytometry. Each sorted fraction had its genomic DNA isolated and then quantified by UV absorbance on a Nanodrop 2000c.

Sequencing was done on a sample of naive CD8+ T cells sorted from blood. According to the study, the label for this sample's cell subset or site signals: CD45RA+CCR7+. The TCR originated in a woman under 40 in good health. This chain is built from TRBV10-1 and TRBJ2-5; the D gene is perhaps TRBD2, from 6 matching bases. The better agreement between TRBJ2-7 and the DNA end casts doubt on the J call. The CDR3 protein sequence reads: CASSGAGSEQYF. Here is the DNA: TGCGCCAGCAGTGGGGCGGGAAGCGAGCAGTACTTC.